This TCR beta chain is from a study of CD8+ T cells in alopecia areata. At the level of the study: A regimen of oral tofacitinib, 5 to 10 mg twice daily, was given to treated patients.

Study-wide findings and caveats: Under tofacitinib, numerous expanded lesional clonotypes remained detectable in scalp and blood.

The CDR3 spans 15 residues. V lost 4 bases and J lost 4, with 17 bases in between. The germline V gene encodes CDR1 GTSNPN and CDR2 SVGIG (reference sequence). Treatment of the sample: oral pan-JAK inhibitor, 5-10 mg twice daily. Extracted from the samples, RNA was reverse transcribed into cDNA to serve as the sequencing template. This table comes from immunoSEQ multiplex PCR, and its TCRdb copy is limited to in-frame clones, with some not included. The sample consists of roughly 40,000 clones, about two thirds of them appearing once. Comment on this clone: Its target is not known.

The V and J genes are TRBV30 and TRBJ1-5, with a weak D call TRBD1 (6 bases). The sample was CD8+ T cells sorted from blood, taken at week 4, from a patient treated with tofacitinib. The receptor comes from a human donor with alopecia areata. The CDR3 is CAWKRTGFANQPQHF. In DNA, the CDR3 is TGTGCCTGGAAAAGAACAGGGTTTGCTAATCAGCCCCAGCATTTT.